These 32 T cell receptor beta chains came from one sample sequenced in a study of technical replicates of blood from a handful of donors. Method: immunoSEQ multiplex PCR; TCRdb's copy keeps in-frame clones and lacks some. The top ten clones hold 0.21% of a sample with about 76,000 clones, 95% to 97% of them seen once. Specimen: T cells isolated from PBMCs. These receptors came from a human donor in good health.

CDR3 DNA sequence: TGTGCCAGTTCCTTGAACAGGCATGGCTACACCTTC. Translated, it gives CASSLNRHGYTF. The chain recombines TRBV19 with TRBJ1-2, with D possibly TRBD1 on 5 matching bases. The CDR3 covers 12 residues. Trimming shortened V by 8 bases and J by 6 bases, and 13 bases separated the two germline ends. Germline CDR1 and CDR2: LNHDA and SQIVND (reference sequence).

The V and J genes are TRBV7-8 and TRBJ1-1; D remains unclear. The CDR3 is made up of 12 amino acids. Trimming removed 8 bases from V and 0 bases from J, with 7 bases in between. Germline V gene lookup returns CDR1 SGHVS and CDR2 FQNEAQ. CDR3 in DNA: TGTGCCAGCTTTGAGGTGAACACTGAAGCTTTCTTT. Translated: CASFEVNTEAFF.

V and J are TRBV5-5 and TRBJ2-7; D gene ambiguous. Germline lookup yields CDR1 SGHKS and CDR2 YYEKEE (reference sequence). The CDR3 totals 15 residues. Trimming took off 4 bases at V and 1 base at J, with 15 bases between the two ends. CDR3 amino acids: CASSAEHRGSYEQYF. The DNA for the CDR3 is TGTGCCAGCAGCGCGGAACACCGCGGTTCCTACGAGCAGTACTTC.

The chain recombines TRBV10-2 with TRBJ2-7; 7 bases align to TRBD1. From germline, CDR1 is WSHSY and CDR2 SAAADI. The CDR3 runs to 13 residues. The ends lost 7 bases at V and 1 base at J; junction bases unmatched: 4. The CDR3 sequence is CASISGGSYEQYF. For the CDR3, the DNA is TGCGCCAGCATTTCAGGGGGATCCTACGAGCAGTACTTC.

The chain carries TRBV7-9 and TRBJ2-7; TRBD2 aligns across 8 bases. Germline CDR1 SEHNR, CDR2 FQNEAQ (reference sequence). V lost 4 bases and J lost 0; bases outside the gene matches: 14. The CDR3 is made up of 18 amino acids. The CDR3 DNA sequence: TGTGCCAGCAGCTCGTTCGCGGGGGGTACGGGAGGCTCCTACGAGCAGTACTTC. Amino acid sequence: CASSSFAGGTGGSYEQYF.

The chain couples TRBV4-2 to TRBJ2-6; 9 nucleotides line up with TRBD2. The V gene end was trimmed by 0 bases and the J gene end by 4 bases; junction bases not matched to a gene: 7. The germline CDR1 and CDR2 sequences are LGHNA and YNFKEQ. This CDR3 has 18 amino acids. CDR3 protein: CASSQEVAGASGANVLTF. The CDR3 bases are TGTGCCAGCAGCCAAGAGGTAGCGGGAGCTTCGGGGGCCAACGTCCTGACTTTC.

The chain is built from TRBV5-6 and TRBJ1-1; 8 nucleotides align to TRBD1. CDR3 length: 15 residues. V was pared by 4 bases and J by 4 bases, with 9 bases of the junction left unmatched. Germline assignment: CDR1 SGHDT and CDR2 YYEEEE. The CDR3 sequence: CASSEGKQGGTEAFF. The CDR3 DNA follows: TGTGCCAGCAGCGAGGGTAAACAGGGGGGCACTGAAGCTTTCTTT.

J is TRBJ2-1 and V is TRBV10-1, with D uncertain. V dropped 3 bases and J dropped 4 bases, with 4 bases sitting between them. CDR3 size: 12 residues. The germline V gene has CDR1 WNHNN and CDR2 SYGVQD (reference sequence). The DNA of the CDR3 is TGCGCCAGCAGTGACTATTACAATGAGCAGTTCTTC. This encodes CASSDYYNEQFF.

This clone was observed a single time. The V call is TRBV7-6, the J call TRBJ2-1, with a weak D call TRBD1 (5 bases). V was pared by 0 bases and J by 10 bases, with 13 bases between. Germline V gene lookup returns CDR1 SGHVS and CDR2 FNYEAQ. The CDR3 sequence is 14 residues long. The CDR3: CASSLAVKGREQFF. DNA for the CDR3: TGTGCCAGCAGCTTAGCCGTCAAGGGGCGGGAGCAGTTCTTC.

The V and J genes are TRBV11-3 and TRBJ2-5, with D possibly matching TRBD2 (6 bases). This CDR3 comprises 15 residues. Trimming shortened V by 9 bases and J by 5 bases, and 22 bases separated the two germline ends. Germline V gives CDR1 SGHNT, CDR2 YENEEA. The CDR3 loop is CASQRMAPGDETQYF. The CDR3 nucleotides read TGTGCCAGTCAACGGATGGCCCCGGGGGATGAGACCCAGTACTTC.

The V and J genes are TRBV9 and TRBJ2-1, with D tentatively TRBD2 (5 bases). V was trimmed by 4 bases and J by 10 bases, leaving 12 bases between them. Germline V gene sequence: CDR1 SGDLS, CDR2 YYNGEE. This CDR3 has 12 residues. The CDR3 here is CASSLEVGEQFF. DNA for the CDR3: TGTGCCAGCAGCCTGGAGGTGGGGGAGCAGTTCTTC.

The chain employs TRBV6-6 and TRBJ1-1; weak D call: TRBD1 (5 bases). The CDR3 runs to 12 residues. CDR1 is MNHNY, CDR2 SVGAGI, per germline (reference sequence). V was cut by 6 bases and J by 4 bases, with 9 bases left in between. The CDR3 coding sequence is TGTGCCAGCAGAAACAGGCGCACTGAAGCTTTCTTT. It specifies CASRNRRTEAFF.

The rearrangement uses TRBV7-9 and TRBJ1-5; possibly TRBD1 for D (5 bases). V was cut by 5 bases and J by 2 bases, with 10 bases left in between. The CDR3 is 14 residues long. Germline lookup yields CDR1 SEHNR and CDR2 FQNEAQ (reference sequence). CDR3 nucleotide sequence: TGTGCCAGCAGCGCGGGACTAGGCAATCAGCCCCAGCATTTT. Translation: CASSAGLGNQPQHF.

The chain is built from TRBV2 and TRBJ2-7, with a possible D match to TRBD1 (6 bases). The CDR3 has 14 amino acids. The ends were cut back, 1 base at V and 6 bases at J, with 13 bases in the middle. Germline values: CDR1 SNHLY, CDR2 FYNNEI. The CDR3 spells CASSEGQGFGEQYF. DNA of the CDR3: TGTGCCAGCAGTGAAGGGCAGGGGTTCGGCGAGCAGTACTTC. The complete variable domain, with remaining parts taken from reference TRBV2 and TRBJ2-7, reads EPEVTQTPSHQVTQMGQEVILRCVPISNHLYFYWYRQILGQKVEFLVSFYNNEISEKSEIFDDQFSVERPDGSNFTLKIRSTKLEDSAMYFCASSEGQGFGEQYFGPGTRLTVT.

The CDR3 is CASSYLNDNEQYF. In DNA form, the CDR3 reads TGTGCCAGCAGTTACTTGAATGACAACGAGCAGTACTTC. The chain links TRBV6-5 to TRBJ2-7, with unresolved D. CDR3 length equals 13 residues. The V and J ends lost 1 base and 5 bases respectively, with 9 bases between them. Looked up from germline, CDR1 is MNHEY and CDR2 is SVGAGI.

J is TRBJ2-7 and V is TRBV5-4; 8 bases are shared with TRBD2. In germline, CDR1 is SGHNT, CDR2 YYREEE (reference sequence). The CDR3 length is 15 residues. Losses at the gene ends were 1 base for V and 3 bases for J; bases not matched to a gene: 6. CDR3 nucleotide sequence: TGTGCCAGCAGCTTGATGGCGGGGGGTTACTACGAGCAGTACTTC. This gives the protein CASSLMAGGYYEQYF.

V usage is TRBV27 and J usage is TRBJ2-7, with D perhaps matching TRBD2 (7 bases). Looked up from germline, CDR1 is MNHEY and CDR2 is SMNVEV (reference sequence). Deletions cut 7 bases from V and 5 bases from J, with 24 bases between. There are 16 residues in the CDR3. The CDR3 coding sequence is TGTGCCAGCAAGTCCCCCTACCGGGGGGCGGAGGACGAGCAGTACTTC. It translates to CASKSPYRGAEDEQYF.

Only one count was recorded for this clone. This sequence joins TRBV12-5 and TRBJ2-2, with 14 positions matching TRBD2. The CDR3 loop spans 21 amino acids. V shed 0 bases, J shed 1 base, and the junction held 10 bases outside the gene matches. From germline, CDR1 is LGHNT and CDR2 FRNRAP. As DNA, the CDR3 is TGTGCTAGTGGTTTGGTTACCTGGGGGACTAGCGGGGGCCAGAACACCGGGGAGCTGTTTTTT. Translated, it gives CASGLVTWGTSGGQNTGELFF.

The chain employs TRBV6-1 and TRBJ2-1; TRBD2 matches at 7 bases. Trimming cost V 9 bases and J 4 bases; bases outside gene matches: 9. Germline lookup yields CDR1 MNHNS and CDR2 SASEGT. This CDR3 spans 14 amino acids. CDR3 amino acids: CASQVASGYNEQFF. The CDR3 nucleotides read TGTGCCAGTCAGGTGGCTAGCGGATACAATGAGCAGTTCTTC.

The chain combines TRBV19 with TRBJ2-1, with TRBD1 identical over 10 bases. The CDR3 contains 14 residues. Looked up from germline, CDR1 is LNHDA and CDR2 is SQIVND (reference sequence). The V gene end was trimmed by 5 bases and the J gene end by 7 bases; junction bases not matched to a gene: 5. CDR3 coding DNA: TGTGCCAGTAGTGCGACAGGGGGCATTAATGAGCAGTTCTTC. This sequence encodes CASSATGGINEQFF.

This chain joins TRBV28 and TRBJ2-1; 12 bases are a match to TRBD2. This CDR3 is 19 amino acids long. V lost 3 bases, J lost 5 bases, and 14 bases stayed unmatched. The germline gives CDR1 MDHEN, CDR2 SYDVKM. This chain's CDR3 is CASSFLLVFRTSGNNEQFF. The CDR3 DNA follows: TGTGCCAGCAGTTTTTTGTTGGTGTTTCGGACTAGCGGGAACAATGAGCAGTTCTTC.

J is TRBJ1-1 and V is TRBV5-1; 9 bases are a match to TRBD1. Germline CDR1 is SGHRS and CDR2 is YFSETQ. Trimming removed 5 bases from V and 0 bases from J; junction bases left unmatched: 8. CDR3 length: 16 residues. For the CDR3, the DNA is TGCGCCAGCAGGACCGGGACAGGGAGGGTGAACACTGAAGCTTTCTTT. Protein: CASRTGTGRVNTEAFF.

J is TRBJ1-5 and V is TRBV7-3; unclear D gene. The CDR3 is made up of 19 amino acids. Germline lookup yields CDR1 SGHTA and CDR2 FQGTGA. Trimming pared 2 bases from V and 4 bases from J, leaving 24 bases between. CDR3 sequence (DNA): TGTGCCAGCAGCTTAGCGGGCTCTCTGTTCCCCGAGGGAAATCAGCCCCAGCATTTT. It specifies CASSLAGSLFPEGNQPQHF.

The chain has TRBV6-1 and TRBJ1-4; a possible D gene is TRBD1 (5 bases). V was trimmed by 1 base and J by 7 bases, leaving 10 bases between them. The CDR3 is 14 amino acids. Germline V lookup: CDR1 MNHNS, CDR2 SASEGT. This CDR3 is CASSEGGGTEKLFF. The CDR3 bases are TGTGCCAGCAGTGAAGGCGGGGGTACTGAAAAACTGTTTTTT.

The rearrangement joins TRBV5-1 to TRBJ2-3; a weak D match, TRBD1 (6 bases). The CDR3 loop spans 15 amino acids. Germline values: CDR1 SGHRS, CDR2 YFSETQ. Trimming shortened V by 4 bases and J by 2 bases, and 14 bases separated the two germline ends. CDR3 DNA sequence: TGCGCCAGCAGCGTTAACAGGGTCCCCACAGATACGCAGTATTTT. Residues: CASSVNRVPTDTQYF.

The V gene is TRBV2, the J gene TRBJ2-3; unclear D gene. Germline V lookup: CDR1 SNHLY, CDR2 FYNNEI. The length of the CDR3 is 13 residues. Trimming shortened V by 6 bases and J by 5 bases, and 12 bases separated the two germline ends. CDR3 sequence (DNA): TGTGCCAGCAGCCTAGGCAGTGGAGATACGCAGTATTTT. Its protein is CASSLGSGDTQYF.

The chain has TRBV25-1 and TRBJ2-1; TRBD2 matches 7 bases. The CDR3 length is 16 residues. Looked up from germline, CDR1 is MGHDK and CDR2 is SYGVNS. Germline trimming cut 3 bases from V and 2 bases from J; bases unmatched to any gene: 7. The CDR3 reads CASSEGGLETYNEQFF. The CDR3 nucleotides read TGTGCCAGCAGTGAGGGGGGGTTGGAGACCTACAATGAGCAGTTCTTC.

The chain couples TRBV5-6 to TRBJ1-2; a weak D match, TRBD1 (5 bases). This CDR3 has 16 residues. Trimming shortened V by 4 bases and J by 0 bases, and 16 bases separated the two germline ends. Germline loops: CDR1 SGHDT, CDR2 YYEEEE. CDR3: CASSPSLGGANYGYTF. CDR3 nucleotides: TGTGCCAGCAGCCCTAGCTTGGGGGGAGCTAACTATGGCTACACCTTC.

The CDR3 reads CASSDRGQETQYF. The CDR3 DNA sequence: TGTGCCAGTAGTGACAGGGGCCAAGAGACCCAGTACTTC. The genes are TRBV19 and TRBJ2-5; 8 bases are a match to TRBD1. The germline V gene encodes CDR1 LNHDA and CDR2 SQIVND (reference sequence). V gave up 5 bases and J gave up 1 base; unmatched junction bases: 0. The CDR3 consists of 13 residues.

This clone showed up just once. The chain combines TRBV7-6 with TRBJ1-2, with 8 bases identical to TRBD1. J gave up 7 bases and V 1 base, and 5 bases lay outside the gene matches. This CDR3 region has 14 residues. Per germline, CDR1 SGHVS and CDR2 FNYEAQ. The CDR3 spells CASSLGQGRSGYTF. In DNA form, the CDR3 reads TGTGCCAGCAGCTTAGGACAGGGGAGGAGTGGCTACACCTTC.

The J gene is TRBJ1-1, the V gene TRBV4-2; D is ambiguous. The CDR3 sequence is 12 residues long. Germline-derived CDR1 and CDR2 are LGHNA and YNFKEQ. Trimming removed 0 bases from V and 7 bases from J, with 6 bases in between. The CDR3 reads CASSQDRSEAFF. CDR3 in DNA: TGTGCCAGCAGCCAAGATCGGAGTGAAGCTTTCTTT.

The chain links TRBV5-6 to TRBJ2-5, with D possibly being TRBD2 (6 bases). Trimming took 2 bases from V and 1 from J, leaving 12 bases between them. There are 15 residues in the CDR3. Looked up from germline, CDR1 is SGHDT and CDR2 is YYEEEE. The CDR3, as DNA: TGTGCCAGCAGCTTTGTGGCGGGGCTCCAAGAGACCCAGTACTTC. This translates into CASSFVAGLQETQYF.